This TCR beta chain was observed in a study of cytomegalovirus exposure and HLA in healthy donors. CDR3 size: 14 residues. Trimming removed 11 bases from V and 5 bases from J; junction bases left unmatched: 7. Germline lookup yields CDR1 ENHRY and CDR2 SYGVKD. Findings of the study overall: The study designated fewer than 200 TCR beta chains cytomegalovirus-associated.

The protocol was immunoSEQ multiplex PCR, while the TCRdb copy is restricted to in-frame clones and leaves out a portion. The sample contains 70,000 to 75,000 clones, over 90% of which appear only once. Note on this clone: Its antigen is not identified.

The receptor's source is a woman aged 18 to 35 in good health and CMV-seronegative. The chain joins TRBV10-3 to TRBJ2-2; 11 nucleotides align to TRBD1. The material sequenced was PBMCs. The CDR3 nucleotides are TGTGCCGTCGTCCGGGACAGGGGGACCGGGGAGCTGTTTTTT. Its protein product is CAVVRDRGTGELFF.